This TCR beta chain was identified in a study of blood T cell repertoires in COVID-19. Study-wide background: From T cells, B-cell-depleted T cells, or PBMCs came the material, which was cDNA or gDNA.

Clones were read by immunoSEQ multiplex PCR, and TCRdb kept only the in-frame ones, dropping some. The sample lists fewer than 400,000 clones, around 86% occurring once. The CDR3 totals 10 residues. Germline V gene data show CDR1 as SQVTM and CDR2 as ANQGSEA. Trimming cost V 3 bases and J 5 bases, with 4 bases left between them. Sequencing was carried out using peripheral blood. The chain is built from TRBV29-1 and TRBJ2-5; D unresolved. This clonotype was obtained from a human donor in a cohort sampled during active COVID-19. DNA of the CDR3: TGCAGCGTTGATCGGGAGACCCAGTACTTC. Residues: CSVDRETQYF.